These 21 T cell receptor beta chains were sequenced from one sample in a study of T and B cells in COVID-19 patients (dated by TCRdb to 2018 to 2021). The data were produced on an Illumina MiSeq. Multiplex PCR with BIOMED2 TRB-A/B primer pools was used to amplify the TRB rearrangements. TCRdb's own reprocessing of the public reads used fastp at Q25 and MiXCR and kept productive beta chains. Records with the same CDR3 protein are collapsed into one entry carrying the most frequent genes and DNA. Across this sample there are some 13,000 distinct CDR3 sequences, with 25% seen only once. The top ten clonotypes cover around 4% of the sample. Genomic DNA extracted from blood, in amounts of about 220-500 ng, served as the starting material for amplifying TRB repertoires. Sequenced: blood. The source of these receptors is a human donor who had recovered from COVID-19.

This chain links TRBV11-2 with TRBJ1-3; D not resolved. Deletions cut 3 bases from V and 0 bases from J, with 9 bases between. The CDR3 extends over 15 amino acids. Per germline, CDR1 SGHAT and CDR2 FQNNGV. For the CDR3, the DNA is TGTGCCAGCAGCTTTAGCCGTGACTCTGGAAACACCATATATTTT. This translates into CASSFSRDSGNTIYF.

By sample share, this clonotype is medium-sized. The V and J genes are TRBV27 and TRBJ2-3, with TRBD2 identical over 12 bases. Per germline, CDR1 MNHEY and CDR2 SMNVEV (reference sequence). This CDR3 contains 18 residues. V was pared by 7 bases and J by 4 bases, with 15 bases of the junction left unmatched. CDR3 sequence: CASTLRLAGGPHADTQYF. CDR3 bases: TGTGCCAGCACGTTAAGGCTAGCGGGGGGGCCCCACGCAGATACGCAGTATTTT.

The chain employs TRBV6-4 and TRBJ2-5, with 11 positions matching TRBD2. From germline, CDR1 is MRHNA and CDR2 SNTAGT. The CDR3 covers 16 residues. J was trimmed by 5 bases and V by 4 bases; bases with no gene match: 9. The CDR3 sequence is CASSVLAGAPRETQYF. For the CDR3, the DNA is TGTGCCAGCAGTGTACTAGCGGGGGCCCCCCGTGAGACCCAGTACTTC.

In DNA, the CDR3 is TGTGCCAGCAGTCAGGACAGCTCTTCAGAGCCCCAGCATTTT. It encodes CASSQDSSSEPQHF. V and J are TRBV6-4 and TRBJ1-5, with a weak D call TRBD1 (6 bases). The CDR3 sequence is 14 residues long. In germline, CDR1 is MRHNA, CDR2 SNTAGT. The V and J ends lost 5 bases and 8 bases respectively, with 16 bases between them.

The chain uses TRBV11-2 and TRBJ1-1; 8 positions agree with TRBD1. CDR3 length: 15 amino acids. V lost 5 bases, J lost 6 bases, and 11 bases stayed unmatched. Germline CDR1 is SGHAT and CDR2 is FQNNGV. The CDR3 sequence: CASSQGQGAKAEAFF. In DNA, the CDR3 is TGTGCCAGCAGCCAAGGTCAGGGGGCGAAGGCTGAAGCTTTCTTT.

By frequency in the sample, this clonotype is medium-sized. DNA of the CDR3: TGTGCCAGCAGTTACACAGGGGCGTATAGCACAGATACGCAGTATTTT. Encoded protein: CASSYTGAYSTDTQYF. The chain joins TRBV6-6 to TRBJ2-3, with 7 bases matching TRBD1. CDR1 is MNHNY, CDR2 SVGAGI, per germline (reference sequence). This CDR3 region has 16 residues. The trim removed 2 bases at V and 0 bases at J, leaving 5 bases unmatched.

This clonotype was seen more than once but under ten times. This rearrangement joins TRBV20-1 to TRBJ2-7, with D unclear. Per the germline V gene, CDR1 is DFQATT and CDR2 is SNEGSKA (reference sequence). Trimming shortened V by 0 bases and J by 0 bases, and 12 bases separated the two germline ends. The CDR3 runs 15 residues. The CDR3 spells CSARDVGTSSYEQYF. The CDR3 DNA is TGCAGTGCTAGAGATGTGGGCACGAGCTCCTACGAGCAGTACTTC.

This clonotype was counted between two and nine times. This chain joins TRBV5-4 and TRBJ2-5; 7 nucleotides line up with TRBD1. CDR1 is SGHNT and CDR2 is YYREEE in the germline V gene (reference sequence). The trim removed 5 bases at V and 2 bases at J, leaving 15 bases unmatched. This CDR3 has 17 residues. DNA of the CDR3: TGTGCCAGCAGAAGAAGGGCTACAGGGGTAGAACAAGAGACCCAGTACTTC. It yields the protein CASRRRATGVEQETQYF.

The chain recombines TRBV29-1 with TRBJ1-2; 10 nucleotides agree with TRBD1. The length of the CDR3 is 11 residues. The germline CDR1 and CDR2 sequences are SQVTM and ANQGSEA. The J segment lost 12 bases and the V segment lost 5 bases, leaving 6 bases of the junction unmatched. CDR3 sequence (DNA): TGCAGCGTTAGGACAGGGGGACTGGACACCTTC. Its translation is CSVRTGGLDTF.

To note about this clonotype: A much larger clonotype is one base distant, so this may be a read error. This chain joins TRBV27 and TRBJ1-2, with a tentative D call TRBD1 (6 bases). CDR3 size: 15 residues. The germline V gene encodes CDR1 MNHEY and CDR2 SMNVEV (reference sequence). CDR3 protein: CASSKTGQSNYSYTF. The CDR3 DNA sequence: TGTGCCAGCAGTAAGACAGGCCAATCGAACTATAGCTACACCTTC.

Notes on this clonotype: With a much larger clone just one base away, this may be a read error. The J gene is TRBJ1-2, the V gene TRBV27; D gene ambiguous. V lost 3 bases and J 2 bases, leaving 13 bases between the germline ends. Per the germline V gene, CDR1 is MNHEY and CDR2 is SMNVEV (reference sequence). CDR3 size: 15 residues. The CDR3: CASSLIGLRNYGYTF. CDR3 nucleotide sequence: TGTGCCAGCAGTTTGATAGGATTGAGAAACTATGGCTACACCTTC.

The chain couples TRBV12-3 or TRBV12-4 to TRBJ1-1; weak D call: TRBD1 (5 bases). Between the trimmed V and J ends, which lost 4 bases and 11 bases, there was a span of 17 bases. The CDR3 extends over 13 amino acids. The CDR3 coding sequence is TGTGCCAGCAGTTCACAGGCATTGAAGGGCGCTTTCTTT. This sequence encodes CASSSQALKGAFF.

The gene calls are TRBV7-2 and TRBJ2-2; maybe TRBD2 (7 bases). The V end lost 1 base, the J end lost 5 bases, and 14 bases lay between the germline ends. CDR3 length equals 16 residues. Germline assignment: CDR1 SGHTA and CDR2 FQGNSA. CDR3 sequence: CASSLDGGRTTGELFF. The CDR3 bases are TGTGCCAGCAGCTTAGACGGGGGGCGGACGACCGGGGAGCTGTTTTTT.

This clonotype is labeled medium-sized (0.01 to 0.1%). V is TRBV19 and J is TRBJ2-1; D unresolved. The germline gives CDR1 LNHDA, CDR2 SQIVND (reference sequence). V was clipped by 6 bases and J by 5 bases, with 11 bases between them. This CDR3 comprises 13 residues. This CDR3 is CASSVGAHNEQFF. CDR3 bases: TGTGCCAGTAGCGTGGGCGCCCACAATGAGCAGTTCTTC. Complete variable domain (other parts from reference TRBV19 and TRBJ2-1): DGGITQSPKYLFRKEGQNVTLSCEQNLNHDAMYWYRQDPGQGLRLIYYSQIVNDFQKGDIAEGYSVSREKKESFPLTVTSAQKNPTAFYLCASSVGAHNEQFFGPGTRLTVL.

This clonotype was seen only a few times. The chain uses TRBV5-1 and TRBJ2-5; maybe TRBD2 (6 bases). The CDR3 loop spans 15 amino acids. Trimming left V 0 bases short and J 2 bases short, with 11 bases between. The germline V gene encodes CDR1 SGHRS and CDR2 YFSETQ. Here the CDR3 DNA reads TGCGCCAGCAGCTTGGGGCCGGGGAGGCAAGAGACCCAGTACTTC. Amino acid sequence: CASSLGPGRQETQYF.

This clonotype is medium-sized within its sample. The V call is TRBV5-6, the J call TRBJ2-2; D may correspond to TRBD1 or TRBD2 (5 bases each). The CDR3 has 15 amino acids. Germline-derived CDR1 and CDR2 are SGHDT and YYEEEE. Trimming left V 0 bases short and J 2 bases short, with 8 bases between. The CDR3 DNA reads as TGTGCCAGCAGCTTGGGGGACCCTAACACCGGGGAGCTGTTTTTT. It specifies CASSLGDPNTGELFF. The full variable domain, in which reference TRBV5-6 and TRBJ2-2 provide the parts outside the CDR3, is DAGVTQSPTHLIKTRGQQVTLRCSPKSGHDTVSWYQQALGQGPQFIFQYYEEEERQRGNFPDRFSGHQFPNYSSELNVNALLLGDSALYLCASSLGDPNTGELFFGEGSRLTVL.

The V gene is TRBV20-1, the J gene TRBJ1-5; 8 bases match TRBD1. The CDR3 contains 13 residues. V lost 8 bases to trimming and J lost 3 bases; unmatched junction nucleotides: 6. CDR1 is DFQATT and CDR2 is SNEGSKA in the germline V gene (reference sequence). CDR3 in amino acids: CSFSDRVNQPQHF. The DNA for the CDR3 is TGCAGTTTTTCGGACAGGGTCAATCAGCCCCAGCATTTT.

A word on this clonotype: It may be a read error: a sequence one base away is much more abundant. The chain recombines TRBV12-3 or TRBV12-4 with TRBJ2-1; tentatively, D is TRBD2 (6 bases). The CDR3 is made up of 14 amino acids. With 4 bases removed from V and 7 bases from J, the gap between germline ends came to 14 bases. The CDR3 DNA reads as TGTGCCAGCAGTTCACTAGCAATGGATAATGAGCAGTTCTTC. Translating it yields CASSSLAMDNEQFF.

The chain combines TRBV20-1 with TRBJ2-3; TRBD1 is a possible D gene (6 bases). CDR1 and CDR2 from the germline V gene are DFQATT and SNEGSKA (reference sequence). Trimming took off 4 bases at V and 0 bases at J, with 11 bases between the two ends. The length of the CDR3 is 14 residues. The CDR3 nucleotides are TGCAGTGCTATCCGGACAGTTAGCACAGATACGCAGTATTTT. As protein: CSAIRTVSTDTQYF.

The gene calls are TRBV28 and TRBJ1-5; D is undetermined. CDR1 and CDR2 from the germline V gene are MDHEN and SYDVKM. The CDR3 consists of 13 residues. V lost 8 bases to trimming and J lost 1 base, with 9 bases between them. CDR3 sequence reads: CASVITSNQPQHF. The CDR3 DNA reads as TGTGCCAGCGTAATAACAAGCAATCAGCCCCAGCATTTT.

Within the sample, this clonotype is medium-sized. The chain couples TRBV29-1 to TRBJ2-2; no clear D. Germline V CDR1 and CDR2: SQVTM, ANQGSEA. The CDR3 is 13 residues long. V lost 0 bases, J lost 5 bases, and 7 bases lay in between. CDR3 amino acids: CSVEDSGTGELFF. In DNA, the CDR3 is TGCAGCGTTGAAGATAGTGGGACCGGGGAGCTGTTTTTT.